Below are 24 T cell receptor beta chains sequenced from a single sample in a study of PD-1 blockade in classical Hodgkin lymphoma. With no exception, relapse followed autologous stem cell transplantation in all patients, and brentuximab vedotin exposure varied. Here immunoSEQ multiplex PCR was the method, and the copy in TCRdb shows in-frame clones only, minus some. This table has under 70,000 clones, approximately 88% appearing once. Specimen: peripheral blood mononuclear cells (PBMCs), collected at baseline. These receptors came from a human donor with classical Hodgkin lymphoma.

The chain has TRBV9 and TRBJ2-3; D call uncertain. Germline lookup yields CDR1 SGDLS and CDR2 YYNGEE. V dropped 0 bases and J dropped 2 bases, with 4 bases sitting between them. The CDR3 length is 13 residues. CDR3 nucleotides: TGTGCCAGCAGCGTAGACTTCACAGATACGCAGTATTTT. This translates into CASSVDFTDTQYF.

The J gene is TRBJ1-5, the V gene TRBV6-1; D is unclear. CDR1 MNHNS and CDR2 SASEGT come from the germline V gene. V gave up 1 base and J gave up 7 bases, with 8 bases separating them. The CDR3 has 13 residues. CDR3 sequence: CASSEVEGQPQHF. As DNA, the CDR3 is TGTGCCAGCAGTGAAGTTGAGGGCCAGCCCCAGCATTTT.

This chain connects TRBV6-8 to TRBJ1-2; D gene unclear. The CDR3 has 18 residues. Germline values: CDR1 MNHGY, CDR2 SAAAGT. V was clipped by 9 bases and J by 1 base, with 27 bases between them. CDR3 in DNA: TGTGCCAGACCAAGCCGTGGGATCCCTGTTTTAGGTAACTATGGCTACACCTTC. Its translation: CARPSRGIPVLGNYGYTF.

This chain links TRBV9 with TRBJ1-1, with TRBD1 identical over 9 bases. Trimming cost V 2 bases and J 1 base; bases outside gene matches: 3. The length of the CDR3 is 15 residues. Germline CDR1 is SGDLS and CDR2 is YYNGEE. The CDR3 here is CASSVLDRGNTEAFF. CDR3 DNA sequence: TGTGCCAGCAGCGTCCTGGACAGGGGGAACACTGAAGCTTTCTTT.

As regards this clone: The junction differs from germline at one of its ends, possibly a read error. This chain uses TRBV19 with TRBJ2-3; 8 bases are shared with TRBD2. Germline V gene sequence: CDR1 LNHDA, CDR2 SQIVND (reference sequence). This CDR3 spans 18 amino acids. The CDR3 nucleotides read TGTGCCAGTAGTATTGCGGGGGGACCTGCCTCTAGCACAGATACGCAGTGTTTT. Amino acid sequence: CASSIAGGPASSTDTQCF.

This clone appeared once. This chain joins TRBV15 and TRBJ2-7, with a possible D match to TRBD1 (6 bases). This CDR3 is built from 21 residues. V gave up 3 bases and J gave up 0 bases, with 30 bases separating them. Germline CDR1 is LNHNV and CDR2 is YYDKDF (reference sequence). Here the CDR3 DNA reads TGTGCCACCAGCAGTCGTTACTCCCTAGGGGGAAAACCGGGCTACTCCTACGAGCAGTACTTC. This sequence encodes CATSSRYSLGGKPGYSYEQYF.

This clone is a singleton in its sample. V usage is TRBV30 and J usage is TRBJ2-3; D is perhaps TRBD2 (7 bases). CDR1 and CDR2 from the germline V gene are GTSNPN and SVGIG (reference sequence). Trimming stripped 0 bases from V and 7 bases from J, with 11 bases between. The CDR3 has 13 amino acids. The CDR3 sequence: CAWSVGGQNTQYF. Here the CDR3 DNA reads TGTGCCTGGAGTGTGGGGGGGCAAAATACGCAGTATTTT.

As DNA, the CDR3 is TGTGCCAGCAGAGCAGGACAGGCCAGGGGTGAAAAACTGTTTTTT. Translation gives CASRAGQARGEKLFF. The V gene is TRBV2, the J gene TRBJ1-4; 7 positions agree with TRBD1. The CDR3 sequence is 15 residues long. Germline V gene lookup returns CDR1 SNHLY and CDR2 FYNNEI. J was trimmed by 7 bases and V by 6 bases; bases with no gene match: 11.

This clone was picked up one time. The chain carries TRBV19 and TRBJ1-2; D might be TRBD1 (5 bases). The CDR3 extends over 14 amino acids. The V end was cut by 5 bases, the J end by 4 bases, with 14 bases between. In germline, CDR1 is LNHDA, CDR2 SQIVND (reference sequence). The CDR3 loop reads CASSVGDSRYGYTF. In nucleotides, the CDR3 is TGTGCCAGTAGTGTGGGGGACTCTCGCTATGGCTACACCTTC.

The V gene is TRBV19, the J gene TRBJ1-1; the D is unclear. The germline CDR1 and CDR2 sequences are LNHDA and SQIVND (reference sequence). V lost 5 bases, J lost 1 base, and 11 bases lay in between. CDR3 length equals 14 residues. CDR3 amino acids: CASSAGRTNTEAFF. CDR3 DNA sequence: TGTGCCAGTAGTGCTGGACGGACGAACACTGAAGCTTTCTTT.

This clone was detected only a few times. This chain links TRBV27 with TRBJ2-7, with a possible D match to TRBD2 (6 bases). This CDR3 spans 14 amino acids. Trimming left V 5 bases short and J 5 bases short, with 16 bases between. The germline V gene encodes CDR1 MNHEY and CDR2 SMNVEV (reference sequence). The CDR3 protein is CASSAVPAGNEQYF. As DNA, the CDR3 is TGTGCCAGCAGTGCCGTCCCCGCGGGGAACGAGCAGTACTTC.

The V gene is TRBV30, the J gene TRBJ2-5, with D hard to call. Trimming shortened V by 2 bases and J by 4 bases, and 5 bases separated the two germline ends. CDR3 length: 11 residues. The V gene's germline CDR1 is GTSNPN and CDR2 SVGIG (reference sequence). The CDR3 loop reads CAWSTLETQYF. The CDR3 DNA reads TGTGCCTGGAGTACTCTAGAGACCCAGTACTTC. Variable domain in full (rest from reference TRBV30 and TRBJ2-5): SQTIHQWPATLVQPVGSPLSLECTVEGTSNPNLYWYRQAAGRGLQLLFYSVGIGQISSEVPQNLSASRPQDRQFILSSKKLLLSDSGFYLCAWSTLETQYFGPGTRLLVL.

This clone was seen a single time. This chain connects TRBV5-1 to TRBJ1-2, with 12 bases that match TRBD1. The germline V gene has CDR1 SGHRS and CDR2 YFSETQ. V was clipped by 6 bases and J by 8 bases; unmatched bases: 5. The CDR3 is 13 amino acids. DNA of the CDR3: TGCGCCAGCACGGGACAGGGGGCTGGAGGCTACACCTTC. Protein product: CASTGQGAGGYTF.

The chain is built from TRBV5-1 and TRBJ1-1; no definite D call. Germline loops: CDR1 SGHRS, CDR2 YFSETQ. The CDR3 extends over 12 amino acids. V was pared by 4 bases and J by 1 base, with 5 bases between. CDR3 amino acids: CASSQENTEAFF. The CDR3 region has the DNA TGCGCCAGCAGCCAAGAGAACACTGAAGCTTTCTTT.

The V and J genes are TRBV6-5 and TRBJ2-5; 7 bases line up with TRBD1. Germline CDR1 and CDR2: MNHEY and SVGAGI. CDR3 length: 15 residues. With 6 bases clipped from V and 0 bases from J, the junction kept 7 bases outside the gene matches. Here the CDR3 reads CASSPGTEYQETQYF. CDR3 DNA sequence: TGTGCCAGCAGCCCCGGGACAGAGTACCAAGAGACCCAGTACTTC.

The rearrangement uses TRBV7-2 and TRBJ1-2; 8 bases line up with TRBD1. Germline CDR1 reads SGHTA; CDR2 reads FQGNSA. The CDR3 length is 18 residues. V gave up 0 bases and J gave up 2 bases; unmatched junction bases: 11. CDR3 nucleotides: TGTGCCAGCAGCTTAGCCGGGCAGGGGGCTAGTATAAACTATGGCTACACCTTC. Protein product: CASSLAGQGASINYGYTF. The full variable domain, completed using reference TRBV7-2 and TRBJ1-2, is GAGVSQSPSNKVTEKGKDVELRCDPISGHTALYWYRQSLGQGLEFLIYFQGNSAPDKSGLPSDRFSAERTGGSVSTLTIQRTQQEDSAVYLCASSLAGQGASINYGYTFGSGTRLTVV.

The genes are TRBV18 and TRBJ1-3; no definite D call. Looked up from germline, CDR1 is KGHSH and CDR2 is LQKENI. V gave up 0 bases and J gave up 0 bases, with 9 bases separating them. The length of the CDR3 is 16 residues. The CDR3 reads CASSPPPVFSGNTIYF. In nucleotides, the CDR3 is TGTGCCAGCTCACCACCCCCGGTGTTCTCTGGAAACACCATATATTTT.

V gene TRBV6-5 combines with J gene TRBJ2-3; no reliable D call. Trimming shortened V by 2 bases and J by 0 bases, and 9 bases separated the two germline ends. Germline CDR1 and CDR2: MNHEY and SVGAGI. The CDR3 covers 15 residues. In DNA, the CDR3 is TGTGCCAGCAGTTACCGATCTTCTAGCACAGATACGCAGTATTTT. It specifies CASSYRSSSTDTQYF.

V usage is TRBV4-2 and J usage is TRBJ1-1; 8 nucleotides agree with TRBD1. V dropped 0 bases and J dropped 9; count of bases not matched to a gene: 0. Germline V CDR1 and CDR2: LGHNA, YNFKEQ. The CDR3 is 12 amino acids. Here the CDR3 reads CASSQDRGQAFF. CDR3 DNA: TGTGCCAGCAGCCAAGACAGGGGGCAAGCTTTCTTT.

CDR3 protein: CASSQREGGLELFF. In nucleotides, the CDR3 is TGTGCCAGCAGCCAGCGGGAGGGGGGTTTGGAGCTGTTTTTT. The chain joins TRBV4-2 to TRBJ2-2; 9 bases match TRBD2. The J segment lost 10 bases and the V segment lost 3 bases, leaving 6 bases of the junction unmatched. Germline V CDR1 and CDR2: LGHNA, YNFKEQ. The CDR3 totals 14 residues.

This chain links TRBV2 with TRBJ1-1, with D unclear. There are 13 residues in the CDR3. Germline CDR1 SNHLY, CDR2 FYNNEI. V shed 3 bases and J shed 1 base, with 6 bases lying between them. The DNA for the CDR3 is TGTGCCAGCAGTGAGACGGCGAACACTGAAGCTTTCTTT. Amino acid sequence: CASSETANTEAFF.

The rearrangement links TRBV19 to TRBJ1-5; unclear D gene. In germline, CDR1 is LNHDA, CDR2 SQIVND (reference sequence). Trimming removed 5 bases at V and 0 bases at J, with 17 bases between. CDR3 length equals 17 residues. Here the CDR3 DNA reads TGTGCCAGTAGTCATGTGGCCTTAGGGATTAGCAATCAGCCCCAGCATTTT. It encodes CASSHVALGISNQPQHF.

The chain has TRBV27 and TRBJ2-7, with D unresolved. The V and J ends lost 3 bases and 1 base respectively, with 10 bases between them. The CDR3 runs to 14 residues. Germline loops: CDR1 MNHEY, CDR2 SMNVEV (reference sequence). The CDR3: CASSFYPGSYEQYF. In DNA, the CDR3 is TGTGCCAGCAGTTTTTACCCAGGTTCCTACGAGCAGTACTTC.

The V call is TRBV5-1, the J call TRBJ1-4, with a tentative D call TRBD1 (5 bases). CDR1 SGHRS and CDR2 YFSETQ come from the germline V gene. With 6 bases removed from V and 3 bases from J, the gap between germline ends came to 15 bases. CDR3 length: 15 amino acids. This chain's CDR3 is CASTRRGGSNEKLFF. The DNA for the CDR3 is TGCGCCAGCACCAGACGGGGCGGATCTAATGAAAAACTGTTTTTT.